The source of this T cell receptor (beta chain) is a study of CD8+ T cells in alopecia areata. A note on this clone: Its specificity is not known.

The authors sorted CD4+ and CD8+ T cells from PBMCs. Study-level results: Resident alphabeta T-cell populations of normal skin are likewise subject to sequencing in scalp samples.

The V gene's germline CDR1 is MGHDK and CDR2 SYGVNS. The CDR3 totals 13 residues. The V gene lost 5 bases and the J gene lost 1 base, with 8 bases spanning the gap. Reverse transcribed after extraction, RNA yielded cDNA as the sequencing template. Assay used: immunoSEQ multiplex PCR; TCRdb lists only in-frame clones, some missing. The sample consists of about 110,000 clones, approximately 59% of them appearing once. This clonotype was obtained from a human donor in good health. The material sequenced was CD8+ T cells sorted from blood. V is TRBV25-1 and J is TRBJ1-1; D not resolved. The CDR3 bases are TGTGCCAGCAGTATTCCAGAGAACACTGAAGCTTTCTTT. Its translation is CASSIPENTEAFF.